The rows below give T cell receptor beta chains drawn from one sample of a study of OX40 agonist ivuxolimab in advanced cancers. Method: immunoSEQ multiplex PCR; TCRdb's copy keeps in-frame clones and lacks some. The table lists tens of thousands of clones, 81% of them singletons. Sequencing was performed on CD4+ or CD8+ T cells sorted from blood, taken in a trial of the OX40 agonist ivuxolimab. Receptor source: an adult with an advanced solid tumor such as melanoma, head and neck, liver or kidney cancer. Each CDR3 is given with its conserved first and last residue. D genes are given only for firm matches. Clone size is not always given. Where it is, it says once, few, many or a class for expanded clones.

-	-	TRBV20-1	TRBJ2-7	CSAERGEQYF	TGCAGTGCAGAACGGGGGGAGCAGTACTTC
TRBD1	once	TRBV9	TRBJ1-2	CASSGDSYGYTF	TGTGCCAGCAGCGGGGACAGTTACGGCTACACCTTC
TRBD2	-	TRBV7-9	TRBJ2-3	CASSFYLAGGGDTQYF	TGTGCCAGCAGCTTCTACTTAGCGGGAGGTGGAGATACGCAGTATTTT
-	-	TRBV7-8	TRBJ2-1	CASSLASYGGGGPSAIEQFF	TGTGCCAGCAGCTTAGCGAGTTACGGGGGAGGAGGGCCGTCGGCTATAGAGCAGTTCTTC
TRBD2	-	TRBV15	TRBJ2-1	CATSGQGGSYNEQFF	TGTGCCACCAGCGGCCAGGGAGGGAGCTACAATGAGCAGTTCTTC
TRBD1	-	TRBV5-5	TRBJ2-3	CASSLWGTGGTDTQYF	TGTGCCAGCAGCTTGTGGGGGACAGGGGGCACAGATACGCAGTATTTT
TRBD1	-	TRBV10-2	TRBJ1-2	CASSYQGGRDYGYTF	TGCGCCAGCAGTTATCAGGGGGGGAGAGACTATGGCTACACCTTC
-	-	TRBV19	TRBJ2-5	CASSIAETEETQYF	TGTGCCAGTAGTATCGCAGAAACAGAAGAGACCCAGTACTTC
-	once	TRBV29-1	TRBJ1-2	CSVGPGSLGYTF	TGCAGCGTTGGACCGGGAAGTTTGGGCTACACCTTC
-	-	TRBV13	TRBJ2-7	CASSLHGSYEQYF	TGTGCCAGCAGCTTGCACGGGAGTTACGAGCAGTACTTC
-	once	TRBV7-8	TRBJ2-7	CASSMRTDYEQYF	TGTGCCAGCAGCATGCGGACTGATTACGAGCAGTACTTC
-	-	TRBV11-3	TRBJ2-3	CASSPTGTNTQYF	TGTGCCAGCAGCCCGACGGGGACCAATACGCAGTATTTT
-	-	TRBV9	TRBJ1-2	CASSYTNRESINGYTF	TGTGCCAGCAGCTACACCAACAGGGAGAGCATAAACGGCTACACCTTC
-	once	TRBV4-3	TRBJ2-3	CASSQNPGGEGLTATQYF	TGCGCCAGCAGCCAGAACCCAGGTGGGGAAGGACTTACAGCTACGCAGTATTTT
TRBD2	once	TRBV27	TRBJ2-5	CASSFLAGEGTETQYF	TGTGCCAGCAGTTTTCTAGCGGGAGAGGGAACGGAGACCCAGTACTTC
TRBD2	-	TRBV6-6	TRBJ2-3	CASRLAGGSDTQYF	TGTGCCAGCAGACTAGCGGGAGGGTCAGATACGCAGTATTTT
-	-	TRBV27	TRBJ2-7	CASSSDGYEQYF	TGTGCCAGCAGTTCCGACGGATACGAGCAGTACTTC
-	-	TRBV6-6	TRBJ2-2	CASSHRDARAGELFF	TGTGCCAGCAGTCACCGGGACGCCCGGGCCGGGGAGCTGTTTTTT
-	-	TRBV9	TRBJ2-1	CASSVVVLGAGEQFF	TGTGCCAGCAGCGTCGTAGTCCTAGGGGCGGGGGAGCAGTTCTTC
-	-	TRBV5-1	TRBJ2-5	CASSLEAEETQYF	TGCGCCAGCAGCTTGGAAGCCGAAGAGACCCAGTACTTC
-	-	TRBV7-9	TRBJ1-4	CASTSNLGSGEKLFF	TGTGCCAGCACCTCAAACTTAGGGTCAGGTGAAAAACTGTTTTTT
-	-	TRBV6-5	TRBJ2-2	CASSYSPGANTGELFF	TGTGCCAGCAGTTACTCGCCGGGGGCGAACACCGGGGAGCTGTTTTTT
-	-	TRBV28	TRBJ1-4	CASSLLRDLINEKLFF	TGTGCCAGCAGTTTATTGAGGGACTTAATTAATGAAAAACTGTTTTTT
TRBD1	-	TRBV6-5	TRBJ1-2	CASRNRGQRYGYTF	TGTGCCAGCAGAAACAGGGGGCAACGCTATGGCTACACCTTC
-	-	TRBV30	TRBJ1-1	CAWWRYTEAFF	TGTGCCTGGTGGAGATACACTGAAGCTTTCTTT
-	-	TRBV4-2	TRBJ1-3	CASSFDWSSGNTIYF	TGTGCCAGCAGTTTCGACTGGAGCTCTGGAAACACCATATATTTT
-	-	TRBV30	TRBJ2-5	CAWSGDGETQYF	TGTGCCTGGAGTGGGGATGGAGAGACCCAGTACTTC
-	-	TRBV6-5	TRBJ1-2	CASSPEGDGYTF	TGTGCCAGCAGTCCCGAGGGTGATGGCTACACCTTC
TRBD2	-	TRBV27	TRBJ2-1	CASSLWASGSYNEQFF	TGTGCCAGCAGTTTATGGGCTAGCGGGAGCTACAATGAGCAGTTCTTC
-	once	TRBV4-1	TRBJ1-5	CASSQGLPAGQPQHF	TGCGCCAGCAGCCAAGGGTTGCCGGCGGGACAGCCCCAGCATTTT
-	-	TRBV27	TRBJ2-1	CASSLRAVLNNEQFF	TGTGCCAGCAGTTTAAGAGCGGTACTTAACAATGAGCAGTTCTTC
TRBD1	-	TRBV28	TRBJ2-1	CASSGDRALNEQFF	TGTGCCAGCAGTGGAGACAGGGCCCTCAATGAGCAGTTCTTC
-	-	TRBV30	TRBJ1-1	CAWSATGITEAFF	TGTGCCTGGAGTGCAACGGGGATCACTGAAGCTTTCTTT
-	-	TRBV5-8	TRBJ1-2	CASSQENWANYGYTF	TGTGCCAGCAGCCAAGAGAATTGGGCAAACTATGGCTACACCTTC
-	-	TRBV9	TRBJ1-2	CASTTGTSNYGYTF	TGTGCCAGCACCACCGGGACAAGCAATTATGGCTACACCTTC
-	-	TRBV6-1	TRBJ2-1	CASHRMGAVYNEQFF	TGTGCCAGCCATCGTATGGGGGCCGTTTACAATGAGCAGTTCTTC
-	-	TRBV13	TRBJ1-6	CASSSQGHNSPLHF	TGTGCCAGCAGCTCTCAGGGTCATAATTCACCCCTCCACTTT
-	-	TRBV9	TRBJ1-2	CASSTPLYGYTF	TGTGCCAGCAGTACACCTCTCTATGGCTACACCTTC
-	-	TRBV5-6	TRBJ1-1	CASSLGASNTEAFF	TGTGCCAGCAGCTTGGGAGCCTCTAACACTGAAGCTTTCTTT
-	-	TRBV20-1	TRBJ1-5	CSASDSYLQHF	TGCAGTGCTTCGGACAGCTATCTCCAGCATTTT
-	-	TRBV2	TRBJ2-1	CASSDVRGGASYNEQFF	TGTGCCAGCAGTGACGTAAGGGGGGGAGCCTCCTACAATGAGCAGTTCTTC
TRBD2	-	TRBV7-6	TRBJ2-1	CASSSSGGLHNEQFF	TGTGCCAGCAGCTCAAGCGGGGGACTCCACAATGAGCAGTTCTTC
-	-	TRBV11-2	TRBJ1-1	CASSLGPGPNTEAFF	TGTGCCAGCAGCTTAGGACCGGGGCCGAACACTGAAGCTTTCTTT
TRBD1	-	TRBV10-1	TRBJ2-7	CASSERGLGYEQYF	TGCGCCAGCAGTGAGAGGGGGCTAGGTTACGAGCAGTACTTC
TRBD2	-	TRBV30	TRBJ2-6	CAWSPLAGGLSGANVLTF	TGTGCCTGGAGTCCACTAGCGGGAGGTCTCTCTGGGGCCAACGTCCTGACTTTC
TRBD1	once	TRBV10-3	TRBJ2-1	CAISELGQGNEQFF	TGTGCCATCAGTGAGTTGGGACAGGGGAATGAGCAGTTCTTC
TRBD1	-	TRBV7-9	TRBJ1-4	CASSPSEGGTYEKLFF	TGTGCCAGCAGCCCTTCGGAAGGGGGCACGTATGAAAAACTGTTTTTT
-	once	TRBV28	TRBJ1-5	CASSPLWDSNQPQHF	TGTGCCAGCAGTCCCCTCTGGGATAGCAATCAGCCCCAGCATTTT
TRBD1	-	TRBV28	TRBJ2-4	CASSLRDRGLAKNIQYF	TGTGCCAGCAGTTTGCGCGACAGGGGGCTAGCCAAAAACATTCAGTACTTC
-	-	TRBV7-9	TRBJ1-2	CASSLVGDGYTF	TGTGCCAGCAGCTTAGTGGGGGATGGCTACACCTTC
-	-	TRBV5-6	TRBJ1-1	CASSLTVNTEAFF	TGTGCCAGCAGCTTGACAGTGAACACTGAAGCTTTCTTT